This TCR beta chain came from a study of T cells in Graves' hyperthyroidism and ophthalmopathy. Looking at the study overall: Pretreatment peripheral blood was obtained at initial diagnosis.

TCR beta CDR3 regions were amplified from RNA. TCR CDR3 underwent first-round RT-PCR with the HTBI primer set. From the multiplex PCR reads, TCRdb called clonotypes with MiXCR, one entry per CDR3 protein. The sample consists of approximately 740,000 distinct CDR3 sequences, 14% of them appearing once. The sequenced sample consisted of blood. The sequence came from a woman aged 18-29 years with Graves' hyperthyroidism.

The CDR3: CASGSRAYEQYF. The CDR3 region has the DNA TGTGCCAGCGGGTCTCGGGCCTACGAGCAGTACTTC. The rearrangement joins TRBV28 to TRBJ2-7; no reliable D call. The CDR3 sequence is 12 residues long. CDR1 and CDR2 from the germline V gene are MDHEN and SYDVKM. Trimming took 8 bases from V and 2 from J, leaving 10 bases between them.